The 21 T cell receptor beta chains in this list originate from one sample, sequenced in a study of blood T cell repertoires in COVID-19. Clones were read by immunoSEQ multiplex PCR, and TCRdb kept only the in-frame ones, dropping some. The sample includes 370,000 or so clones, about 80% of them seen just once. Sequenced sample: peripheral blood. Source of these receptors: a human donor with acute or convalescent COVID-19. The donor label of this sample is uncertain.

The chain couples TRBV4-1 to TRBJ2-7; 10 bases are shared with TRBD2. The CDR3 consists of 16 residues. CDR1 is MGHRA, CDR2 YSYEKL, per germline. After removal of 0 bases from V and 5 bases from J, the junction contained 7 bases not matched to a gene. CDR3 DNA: TGCGCCAGCAGCCAAGACCCTAGCGGGAGTATAAACGAGCAGTACTTC. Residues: CASSQDPSGSINEQYF.

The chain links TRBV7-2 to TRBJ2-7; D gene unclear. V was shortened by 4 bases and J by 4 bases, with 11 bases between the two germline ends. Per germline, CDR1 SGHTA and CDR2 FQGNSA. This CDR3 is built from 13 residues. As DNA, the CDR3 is TGTGCCAGCAGCTCTACAACCGGGTACGAGCAGTACTTC. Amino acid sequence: CASSSTTGYEQYF.

For the CDR3, the DNA is TGCGCCAGCAGCTTGGTGCCCCGCCTAGACAGTACCGGGGAGCTGTTTTTT. Translating gives CASSLVPRLDSTGELFF. The chain carries TRBV5-1 and TRBJ2-2, with a weak D call TRBD1 (5 bases). Germline CDR1 and CDR2: SGHRS and YFSETQ. V was pared by 0 bases and J by 5 bases, with 17 bases between. This CDR3 contains 17 residues. The variable domain in full, completed from reference TRBV5-1 and TRBJ2-2, reads KAGVTQTPRYLIKTRGQQVTLSCSPISGHRSVSWYQQTPGQGLQFLFEYFSETQRNKGNFPGRFSGRQFSNSRSEMNVSTLELGDSALYLCASSLVPRLDSTGELFFGEGSRLTVL.

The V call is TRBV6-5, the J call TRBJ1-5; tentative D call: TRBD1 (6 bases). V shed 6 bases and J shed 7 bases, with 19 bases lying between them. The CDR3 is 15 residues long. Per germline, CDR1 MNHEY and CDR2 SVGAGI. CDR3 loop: CASSRVGGGDQPQHF. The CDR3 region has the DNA TGTGCCAGCAGCCGGGTGGGGGGGGGCGACCAGCCCCAGCATTTT.

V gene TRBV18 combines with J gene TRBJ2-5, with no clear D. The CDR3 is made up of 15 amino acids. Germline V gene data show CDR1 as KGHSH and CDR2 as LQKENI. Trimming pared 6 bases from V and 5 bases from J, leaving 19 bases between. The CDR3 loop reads CASSQQFAPSETQYF. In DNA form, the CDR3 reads TGTGCCAGCTCTCAACAGTTCGCCCCGTCGGAGACCCAGTACTTC. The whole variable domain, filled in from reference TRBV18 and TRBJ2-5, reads NAGVMQNPRHLVRRRGQEARLRCSPMKGHSHVYWYRQLPEEGLKFMVYLQKENIIDESGMPKERFSAEFPKEGPSILRIQQVVRGDSAAYFCASSQQFAPSETQYFGPGTRLLVL.

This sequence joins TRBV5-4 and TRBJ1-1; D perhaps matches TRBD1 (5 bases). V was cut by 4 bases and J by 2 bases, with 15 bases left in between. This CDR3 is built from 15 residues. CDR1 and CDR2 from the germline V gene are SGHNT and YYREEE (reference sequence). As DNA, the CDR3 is TGTGCCAGCAGCCCCCCGGGGGGAGGAAACACTGAAGCTTTCTTT. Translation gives CASSPPGGGNTEAFF.

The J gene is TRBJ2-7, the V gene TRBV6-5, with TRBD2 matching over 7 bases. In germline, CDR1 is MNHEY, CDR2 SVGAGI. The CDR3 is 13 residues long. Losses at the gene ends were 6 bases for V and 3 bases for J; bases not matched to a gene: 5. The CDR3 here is CASSLAVIYEQYF. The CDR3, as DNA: TGTGCCAGCAGCCTAGCGGTTATCTACGAGCAGTACTTC.

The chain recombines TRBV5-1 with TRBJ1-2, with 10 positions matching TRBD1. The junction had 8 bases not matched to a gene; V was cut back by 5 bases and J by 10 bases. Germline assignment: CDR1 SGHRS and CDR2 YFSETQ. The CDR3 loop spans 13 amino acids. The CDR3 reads CASSRQGATNYTF. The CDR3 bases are TGCGCCAGCAGTCGACAGGGGGCAACCAACTACACCTTC.

As DNA, the CDR3 is TGTGCCAGCAGTAGGGGGTCCGGCTACACCTTC. As protein: CASSRGSGYTF. The chain employs TRBV6-5 and TRBJ1-2; D is perhaps TRBD1 (6 bases). The CDR3 totals 11 residues. Germline-derived CDR1 and CDR2 are MNHEY and SVGAGI. V shed 5 bases and J shed 8 bases, with 9 bases lying between them.

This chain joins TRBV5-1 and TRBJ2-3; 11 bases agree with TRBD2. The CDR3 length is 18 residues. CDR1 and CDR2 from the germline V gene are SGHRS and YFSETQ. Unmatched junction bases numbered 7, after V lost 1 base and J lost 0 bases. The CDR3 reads CASSLIAGGPHSTDTQYF. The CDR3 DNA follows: TGCGCCAGCAGCTTGATAGCGGGGGGGCCCCATAGCACAGATACGCAGTATTTT.

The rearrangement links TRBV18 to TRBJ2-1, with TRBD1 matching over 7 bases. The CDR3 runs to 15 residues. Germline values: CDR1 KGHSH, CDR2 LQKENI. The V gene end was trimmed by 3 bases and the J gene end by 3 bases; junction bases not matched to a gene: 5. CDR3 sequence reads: CASSPNRGVYNEQFF. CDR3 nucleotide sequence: TGTGCCAGCTCACCGAACAGGGGAGTCTACAATGAGCAGTTCTTC.

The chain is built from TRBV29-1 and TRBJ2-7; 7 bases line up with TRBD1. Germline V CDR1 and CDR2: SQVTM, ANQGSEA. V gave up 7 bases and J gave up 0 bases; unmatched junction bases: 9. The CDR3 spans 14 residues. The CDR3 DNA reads TGCAGCGCACGAGGGGCAGGGGGCTCCTACGAGCAGTACTTC. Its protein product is CSARGAGGSYEQYF.

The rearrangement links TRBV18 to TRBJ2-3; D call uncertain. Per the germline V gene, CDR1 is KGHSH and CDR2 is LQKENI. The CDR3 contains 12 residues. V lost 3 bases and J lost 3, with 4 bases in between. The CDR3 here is CASSPVTDTQYF. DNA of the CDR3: TGTGCCAGCTCACCTGTAACAGATACGCAGTATTTT.

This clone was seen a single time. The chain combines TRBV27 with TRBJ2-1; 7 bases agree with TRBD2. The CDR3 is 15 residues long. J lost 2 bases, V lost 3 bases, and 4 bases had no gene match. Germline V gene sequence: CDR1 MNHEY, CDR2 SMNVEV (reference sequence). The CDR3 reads CASSFQLAPYNEQFF. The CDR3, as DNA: TGTGCCAGCAGTTTCCAACTAGCGCCCTACAATGAGCAGTTCTTC.

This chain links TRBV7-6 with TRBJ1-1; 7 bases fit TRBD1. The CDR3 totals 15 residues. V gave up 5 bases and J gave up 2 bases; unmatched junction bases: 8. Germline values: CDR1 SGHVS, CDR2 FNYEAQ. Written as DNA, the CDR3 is TGTGCCAGCAGCCAGACAGGGCTGATAAACACTGAAGCTTTCTTT. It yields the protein CASSQTGLINTEAFF.

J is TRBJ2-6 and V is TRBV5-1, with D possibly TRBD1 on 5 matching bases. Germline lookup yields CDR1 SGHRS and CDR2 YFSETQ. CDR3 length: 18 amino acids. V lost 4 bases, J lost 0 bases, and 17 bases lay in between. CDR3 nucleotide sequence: TGCGCCAGCAGCAACGGTCCCCAGGGATCCTCTGGGGCCAACGTCCTGACTTTC. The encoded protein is CASSNGPQGSSGANVLTF.

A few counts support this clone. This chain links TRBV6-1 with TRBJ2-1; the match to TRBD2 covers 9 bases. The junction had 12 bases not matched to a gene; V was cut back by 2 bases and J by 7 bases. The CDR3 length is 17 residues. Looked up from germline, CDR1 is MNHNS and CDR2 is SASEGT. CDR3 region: CASSERGSAGGRNEQFF. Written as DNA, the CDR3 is TGTGCCAGCAGTGAAAGGGGCTCAGCGGGGGGTAGGAATGAGCAGTTCTTC.

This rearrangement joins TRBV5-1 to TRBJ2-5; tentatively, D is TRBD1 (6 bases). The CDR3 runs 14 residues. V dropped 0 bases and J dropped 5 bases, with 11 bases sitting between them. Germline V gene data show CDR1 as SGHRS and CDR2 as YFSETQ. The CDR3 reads CASSLEGRGETQYF. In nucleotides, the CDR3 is TGCGCCAGCAGCTTGGAGGGTAGGGGGGAGACCCAGTACTTC.

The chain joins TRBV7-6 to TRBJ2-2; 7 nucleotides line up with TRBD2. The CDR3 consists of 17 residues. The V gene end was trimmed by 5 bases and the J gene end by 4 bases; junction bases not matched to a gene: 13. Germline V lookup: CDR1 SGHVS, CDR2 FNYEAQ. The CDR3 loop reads CASSLHPSGTITGELFF. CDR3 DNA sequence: TGTGCCAGCAGCCTCCATCCGAGCGGGACCATCACCGGGGAGCTGTTTTTT.

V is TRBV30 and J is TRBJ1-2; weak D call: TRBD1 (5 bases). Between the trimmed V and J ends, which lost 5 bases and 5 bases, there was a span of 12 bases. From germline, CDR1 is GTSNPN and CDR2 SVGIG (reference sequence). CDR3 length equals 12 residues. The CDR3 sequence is CAWRGGGYGYTF. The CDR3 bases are TGTGCCTGGCGCGGGGGGGGGTATGGCTACACCTTC.

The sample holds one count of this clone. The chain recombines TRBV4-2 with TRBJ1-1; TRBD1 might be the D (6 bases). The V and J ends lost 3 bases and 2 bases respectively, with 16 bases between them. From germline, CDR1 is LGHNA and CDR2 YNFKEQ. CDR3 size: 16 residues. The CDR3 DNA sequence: TGTGCCAGCAGCCACACTGACAGGATTCAAAACACTGAAGCTTTCTTT. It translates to CASSHTDRIQNTEAFF.